The 29 T cell receptor beta chains below come from one sample, sequenced in a study of cytomegalovirus exposure and HLA in healthy donors. The PCR ran on 60 Vbeta and 13 Jbeta primers. The repertoire was sequenced with immunoSEQ multiplex PCR; TCRdb's copy has only in-frame clones and lacks some. The data hold 110,000 to 150,000 clones, with about 74% observed a single time. Sequenced material: PBMCs. These receptors originate from a man between 18 and 29 years old in good health and CMV-seropositive.

The gene calls are TRBV5-1 and TRBJ2-7; 8 bases are shared with TRBD1. The CDR3 length is 14 residues. Germline values: CDR1 SGHRS, CDR2 YFSETQ. After removal of 5 bases from V and 5 bases from J, the junction contained 9 bases not matched to a gene. The CDR3 DNA sequence: TGCGCCAGCAGTCGCGGACAGGGACCCCACGAGCAGTACTTC. Translating it yields CASSRGQGPHEQYF.

The chain uses TRBV29-1 and TRBJ2-7, with 7 bases matching TRBD1. Germline CDR1 SQVTM, CDR2 ANQGSEA. V lost 7 bases and J lost 4; bases outside the gene matches: 7. This CDR3 is 12 amino acids long. Written as DNA, the CDR3 is TGCAGCGCCCAGGGACAGAATTACGAGCAGTACTTC. This translates into CSAQGQNYEQYF.

This clone has a handful of counts. Here the CDR3 DNA reads TGTGCCAGCAGCTCGGAGGCTAGCGGGGGGGCGAAATTCTTC. It codes for CASSSEASGGAKFF. This chain links TRBV5-6 with TRBJ2-1; 12 bases are a match to TRBD2. This CDR3 is 14 amino acids long. Trimming took 3 bases from V and 16 from J; bases not matched to a gene: 11. Germline assignment: CDR1 SGHDT and CDR2 YYEEEE.

V gene TRBV19 combines with J gene TRBJ1-5; D gene uncertain. This CDR3 comprises 13 residues. Germline values: CDR1 LNHDA, CDR2 SQIVND (reference sequence). Trimming removed 1 base from V and 4 bases from J, with 5 bases in between. Here the CDR3 reads CASSIGGNQPQHF. CDR3 DNA: TGTGCCAGTAGTATAGGAGGGAATCAGCCCCAGCATTTT.

The chain is built from TRBV6-1 and TRBJ2-7; weak D call: TRBD2 (5 bases). The CDR3 is made up of 13 amino acids. Trimming took off 1 base at V and 6 bases at J, with 10 bases between the two ends. Germline values: CDR1 MNHNS, CDR2 SASEGT. CDR3 sequence reads: CASSEVAGIEQYF. CDR3 bases: TGTGCCAGCAGTGAAGTTGCGGGTATCGAGCAGTACTTC.

The rearrangement uses TRBV5-1 and TRBJ1-2; unclear D gene. With 4 bases removed from V and 5 bases from J, the gap between germline ends came to 15 bases. There are 14 residues in the CDR3. Germline V gives CDR1 SGHRS, CDR2 YFSETQ. The DNA of the CDR3 is TGCGCCAGCAGCAACCCCATGGGAGGGTATGGCTACACCTTC. Amino acids: CASSNPMGGYGYTF.

This clone was seen once. V usage is TRBV19 and J usage is TRBJ2-1; 9 nucleotides agree with TRBD2. This CDR3 spans 17 amino acids. The V segment lost 0 bases and the J segment 4 bases; nucleotides outside the gene matches: 7. CDR1 is LNHDA, CDR2 SQIVND, per germline (reference sequence). The CDR3 sequence is CASSIDVGGRAYNEQFF. CDR3 nucleotides: TGTGCCAGTAGTATAGATGTTGGCGGGAGGGCGTACAATGAGCAGTTCTTC.

J is TRBJ2-3 and V is TRBV25-1; the match to TRBD1 covers 8 bases. V shed 5 bases, J shed 4 bases, and the junction held 11 bases outside the gene matches. The CDR3 totals 16 residues. Germline V CDR1 and CDR2: MGHDK, SYGVNS. Written as DNA, the CDR3 is TGTGCCAGCAGTTCAGGGGCAGGGGGCTTCGCAGATACGCAGTATTTT. Translation gives CASSSGAGGFADTQYF.

V is TRBV19 and J is TRBJ1-5; tentatively, D is TRBD1 (5 bases). Germline CDR1 LNHDA, CDR2 SQIVND (reference sequence). V lost 5 bases and J 3 bases, leaving 11 bases between the germline ends. The CDR3 spans 14 residues. The CDR3 DNA is TGTGCCAGTAGTCCGGGACTGGACAATCAGCCCCAGCATTTT. As protein: CASSPGLDNQPQHF.

The sample holds a few counts of this clone. This chain links TRBV9 with TRBJ1-1; no reliable D call. The CDR3 is made up of 12 amino acids. The germline V and J ends were trimmed by 4 bases and 6 bases, with 10 bases remaining between them. Germline values: CDR1 SGDLS, CDR2 YYNGEE. As DNA, the CDR3 is TGTGCCAGCAGCCCAGTGGGCTCTGAAGCTTTCTTT. It specifies CASSPVGSEAFF.

The J gene is TRBJ2-1, the V gene TRBV19; the D gene is possibly TRBD1 (6 bases). The CDR3 runs 12 residues. V was clipped by 11 bases and J by 3 bases, with 11 bases between them. Germline-derived CDR1 and CDR2 are LNHDA and SQIVND (reference sequence). CDR3 nucleotide sequence: TGTGCCGCCCGAGGGGGCTACAATGAGCAGTTCTTC. This sequence encodes CAARGGYNEQFF.

This chain connects TRBV28 to TRBJ2-1, with D perhaps TRBD2 (5 bases). The CDR3 runs 13 residues. The V and J ends lost 6 bases and 6 bases respectively, with 12 bases between them. Germline V gene data show CDR1 as MDHEN and CDR2 as SYDVKM. The CDR3 protein is CASRNGGANEQFF. For the CDR3, the DNA is TGTGCCAGCAGAAATGGAGGCGCCAATGAGCAGTTCTTC.

This clone was recorded only once. This rearrangement joins TRBV5-1 to TRBJ1-2; the D gene is possibly TRBD1 (6 bases). The germline V gene has CDR1 SGHRS and CDR2 YFSETQ. The V and J ends lost 4 bases and 7 bases respectively, with 14 bases between them. CDR3 length: 13 amino acids. CDR3 residues: CASSRGQNCGYTF. Here the CDR3 DNA reads TGCGCCAGCAGCCGCGGACAGAATTGTGGCTACACCTTC. Combining the CDR3 with reference TRBV5-1 and TRBJ1-2 gives the whole variable domain KAGVTQTPRYLIKTRGQQVTLSCSPISGHRSVSWYQQTPGQGLQFLFEYFSETQRNKGNFPGRFSGRQFSNSRSEMNVSTLELGDSALYLCASSRGQNCGYTFGSGTRLTVV.

Only a few counts were recorded for this clone. The J gene is TRBJ1-4, the V gene TRBV6-6; 7 bases are a match to TRBD1. The V gene's germline CDR1 is MNHNY and CDR2 SVGAGI (reference sequence). Trimming took 6 bases from V and 0 from J; bases not matched to a gene: 7. This CDR3 contains 16 residues. CDR3 sequence (DNA): TGTGCCAGCAGACCCCGTCAGGGGGCAACTAATGAAAAACTGTTTTTT. Translation: CASRPRQGATNEKLFF.

The V gene is TRBV7-2, the J gene TRBJ2-5; 9 bases line up with TRBD1. The CDR3 has 16 residues. CDR1 is SGHTA, CDR2 FQGNSA, per germline. Losses at the gene ends were 0 bases for V and 4 bases for J; bases not matched to a gene: 6. CDR3 DNA: TGTGCCAGCAGCTTAGCGCATACAGGGGGCAGAGAGACCCAGTACTTC. This sequence encodes CASSLAHTGGRETQYF.

The chain carries TRBV11-3 and TRBJ2-1; TRBD1 aligns across 7 bases. The CDR3 totals 15 residues. The V gene end was trimmed by 1 base and the J gene end by 4 bases; junction bases not matched to a gene: 4. From germline, CDR1 is SGHNT and CDR2 YENEEA. DNA for the CDR3: TGTGCCAGCAGCTTAGGGGGGACAGTTTACAATGAGCAGTTCTTC. Translated: CASSLGGTVYNEQFF. Complete variable domain (other parts from reference TRBV11-3 and TRBJ2-1): EAGVVQSPRYKIIEKKQPVAFWCNPISGHNTLYWYLQNLGQGPELLIRYENEEAVDDSQLPKDRFSAERLKGVDSTLKIQPAELGDSAVYLCASSLGGTVYNEQFFGPGTRLTVL.

This clone was detected a few times. This chain joins TRBV4-1 and TRBJ2-7; 14 nucleotides agree with TRBD2. J gave up 7 bases and V 5 bases, and 10 bases lay outside the gene matches. From germline, CDR1 is MGHRA and CDR2 YSYEKL. The CDR3 has 16 amino acids. CDR3: CASSFFGTSGGGEQYF. In nucleotides, the CDR3 is TGCGCCAGCAGCTTTTTCGGGACTAGCGGGGGCGGGGAGCAGTACTTC.

V gene TRBV7-9 combines with J gene TRBJ1-1, with 9 nucleotides matching TRBD1. Trimming removed 4 bases from V and 5 bases from J; junction bases left unmatched: 17. The CDR3 length is 18 residues. Germline loops: CDR1 SEHNR, CDR2 FQNEAQ (reference sequence). This chain's CDR3 is CASSYEKRTGVLRTEAFF. The CDR3, as DNA: TGTGCCAGCAGCTACGAAAAACGGACAGGGGTATTAAGGACTGAAGCTTTCTTT.

V gene TRBV27 combines with J gene TRBJ2-7; 8 bases align to TRBD1. Germline trimming cut 5 bases from V and 4 bases from J; bases unmatched to any gene: 7. The germline V gene has CDR1 MNHEY and CDR2 SMNVEV (reference sequence). There are 14 residues in the CDR3. The CDR3 loop is CASSVTGGWYEQYF. Written as DNA, the CDR3 is TGTGCCAGCAGTGTCACAGGGGGATGGTACGAGCAGTACTTC.

In nucleotides, the CDR3 is TGTGCCAGTACCAAAACCCTAAGCGGGGTCGTTCGGGGCAGCCAGCCCCAGCATTTT. Residues: CASTKTLSGVVRGSQPQHF. This rearrangement joins TRBV19 to TRBJ1-5, with D perhaps matching TRBD1 (5 bases). Trimming left V 7 bases short and J 7 bases short, with 32 bases between. This CDR3 is 19 amino acids long. CDR1 is LNHDA, CDR2 SQIVND, per germline (reference sequence).

The chain combines TRBV30 with TRBJ1-6; 7 positions agree with TRBD1. The CDR3 covers 15 residues. Germline loops: CDR1 GTSNPN, CDR2 SVGIG (reference sequence). V lost 4 bases to trimming and J lost 13 bases; unmatched junction nucleotides: 16. CDR3 in amino acids: CAWIQQGRFVYPLHF. The CDR3 coding sequence is TGTGCCTGGATCCAACAGGGGAGATTTGTTTACCCCCTCCACTTT.

The gene calls are TRBV27 and TRBJ2-7, with 9 bases fitting TRBD1. The ends lost 4 bases at V and 6 bases at J; junction bases unmatched: 13. This CDR3 region has 16 residues. Germline V gene sequence: CDR1 MNHEY, CDR2 SMNVEV (reference sequence). The CDR3, as DNA: TGTGCCAGCAGTTATGGGGCGGGACAGGGCCACCTCGAGCAGTACTTC. This sequence encodes CASSYGAGQGHLEQYF.

This clone occurred once. The rearrangement uses TRBV27 and TRBJ1-2, with 8 bases identical to TRBD1. This CDR3 has 14 amino acids. Trimming took 1 base from V and 8 from J; bases not matched to a gene: 6. Germline assignment: CDR1 MNHEY and CDR2 SMNVEV (reference sequence). CDR3 in amino acids: CASSLYQGAGGYTF. DNA of the CDR3: TGTGCCAGCAGTTTATATCAGGGGGCGGGAGGCTACACCTTC.

This clone showed up just a few times. This sequence joins TRBV7-9 and TRBJ1-2; TRBD1 matches 9 bases. J was trimmed by 4 bases and V by 4 bases; bases with no gene match: 7. Germline values: CDR1 SEHNR, CDR2 FQNEAQ (reference sequence). The CDR3 totals 15 residues. CDR3 protein: CASSSRTGDFYGYTF. The CDR3 nucleotides read TGTGCCAGCAGCTCGAGGACAGGGGACTTCTATGGCTACACCTTC. Filled out from reference TRBV7-9 and TRBJ1-2, the complete variable domain reads DTGVSQNPRHKITKRGQNVTFRCDPISEHNRLYWYRQTLGQGPEFLTYFQNEAQLEKSRLLSDRFSAERPKGSFSTLEIQRTEQGDSAMYLCASSSRTGDFYGYTFGSGTRLTVV.

This rearrangement joins TRBV7-2 to TRBJ2-3; TRBD2 matches at 10 bases. From germline, CDR1 is SGHTA and CDR2 FQGNSA. The CDR3 extends over 15 amino acids. The J segment lost 1 base and the V segment lost 3 bases, leaving 1 base of the junction unmatched. The CDR3 sequence is CASSFLAGGTDTQYF. CDR3 nucleotides: TGTGCCAGCAGCTTCCTAGCGGGGGGCACAGATACGCAGTATTTT.

The chain has TRBV18 and TRBJ2-7; TRBD2 matches 10 bases. Trimming at V came to 3 bases and at J to 5 bases, leaving 7 bases not matched to a gene. This CDR3 comprises 15 residues. Germline V gene sequence: CDR1 KGHSH, CDR2 LQKENI. CDR3 nucleotide sequence: TGTGCCAGCTCACCCCTAGCGGGAGCTCAGAACGAGCAGTACTTC. Protein sequence: CASSPLAGAQNEQYF.

This clone was recorded once. CDR3 nucleotide sequence: TGTGCCAGCAGCTCAAAGAGGACAGGGGGCGAGGATCAGCCCCAGCATTTT. Encoded protein: CASSSKRTGGEDQPQHF. The chain combines TRBV7-8 with TRBJ1-5; 11 nucleotides line up with TRBD1. The CDR3 consists of 17 residues. The V gene end was trimmed by 4 bases and the J gene end by 5 bases; junction bases not matched to a gene: 10. CDR1 is SGHVS and CDR2 is FQNEAQ in the germline V gene.

The gene calls are TRBV6-1 and TRBJ1-4; 8 nucleotides align to TRBD1. V shed 4 bases and J 4 bases; nucleotides not matched to a gene: 5. Looked up from germline, CDR1 is MNHNS and CDR2 is SASEGT. The CDR3 loop spans 15 amino acids. CDR3 residues: CASSGRQGLNEKLFF. The CDR3 nucleotides read TGTGCCAGCAGTGGCAGACAGGGGCTTAATGAAAAACTGTTTTTT.

This clone came up a few times. The chain links TRBV7-9 to TRBJ2-5; tentatively, D is TRBD2 (5 bases). Trimming removed 8 bases from V and 1 base from J, with 14 bases in between. Germline CDR1 is SEHNR and CDR2 is FQNEAQ (reference sequence). This CDR3 region has 14 residues. The CDR3 region is CASWLSDRQETQYF. CDR3 DNA sequence: TGTGCCAGCTGGCTTAGCGACCGCCAAGAGACCCAGTACTTC.